The 2 T cell receptor beta chains given below trace back to one sample, sequenced in a study of post-analysis software for immune sequencing data. Study observations and caveats: The five TRBV segments detected at higher frequency in patients than in controls included TRBV5-6, TRBV5-1 and TRBV20-1.

Tagging with unique molecular identifiers was a feature of the TCR beta cDNA libraries. Via MiXCR, TCRdb re-called the PCR reads, giving one row per CDR3 protein. The sample holds approximately 730,000 distinct CDR3 sequences, 46% seen once. Antigen specificity for these receptors is unknown. The sequencing input was blood. The source of these receptors is a girl aged 10-17 years with multiple sclerosis.

This clonotype has more than one count but fewer than ten. The CDR3 region is CASSSRQAIGDEQYF. Written as DNA, the CDR3 is TGTGCCAGCAGTTCGAGACAGGCAATCGGGGACGAGCAGTACTTC. V is TRBV28 and J is TRBJ2-7; possible D gene TRBD1, 6 bases. V shed 4 bases and J shed 5 bases, with 18 bases lying between them. The CDR3 length is 15 residues. Germline CDR1 and CDR2: MDHEN and SYDVKM. The variable domain in full, with the rest retrieved from reference TRBV28 and TRBJ2-7, is DVKVTQSSRYLVKRTGEKVFLECVQDMDHENMFWYRQDPGLGLRLIYFSYDVKMKEKGDIPEGYSVSREKKERFSLILESASTNQTSMYLCASSSRQAIGDEQYFGPGTRLTVT.

The chain joins TRBV29-1 to TRBJ1-2; TRBD1 agrees at 7 bases. Trimming removed 6 bases from V and 6 bases from J; junction bases left unmatched: 4. Looked up from germline, CDR1 is SQVTM and CDR2 is ANQGSEA. CDR3 size: 11 residues. The CDR3 reads CSVTGFDGYTF. The CDR3 DNA is TGCAGCGTGACAGGGTTCGATGGCTACACCTTC.